This T cell receptor (beta chain) was obtained from a study of identical twins. TCRdb re-derived calls from the 5' RACE reads in MiXCR, one entry per CDR3 protein. This table has about 530,000 distinct CDR3 sequences, about 16% appearing once. Germline CDR1 is MNHNS and CDR2 is SASEGT. V dropped 7 bases and J dropped 4; count of bases not matched to a gene: 15. The CDR3 is 16 residues long. This clonotype was detected only a few times. The data also belong to a second study, concerning yellow fever vaccine responses in identical twins. This second report adds: Twins showed a vaccine T cell response that reportedly seemed partly convergent, partly personalized.

This chain connects TRBV6-1 to TRBJ1-1, with 7 positions matching TRBD1. The clonotype originates from a young woman in good health. What was sequenced was CD4+ T cells sorted from blood. As DNA, the CDR3 is TGTGCCAGCAAACGCGGGACAGAGGGTATAGGCACTGAAGCTTTCTTT. Its protein is CASKRGTEGIGTEAFF.